The clone carrying this T cell receptor (beta chain) was found a few times. Its antigen is unknown. TCRdb re-analysed the RT-PCR reads in MiXCR, keeping a single row per CDR3 protein. The sample lists hundreds of thousands of distinct CDR3 sequences, over 25% occurring once. Between the trimmed V and J ends, which lost 4 bases and 6 bases, there was a span of 13 bases. The germline V gene has CDR1 SGHKS and CDR2 YYEKEE (reference sequence). The CDR3 runs to 13 residues. The data stem from a study of response to subunit inactivated influenza vaccine. The study's findings and limits: New T cells are recruited in small numbers by each seasonal influenza vaccination, according to the authors' suggestion.

This sequence was found in a man in his fifties who received an inactivated influenza vaccine. The rearrangement links TRBV5-5 to TRBJ1-1; D not certain. The material sequenced was CD4+ T cells sorted from PBMCs, taken around 5 days after vaccination. CDR3 coding DNA: TGTGCCAGCAGCCAGACCACAGTCCCTGAAGCTTTCTTT. Translating it yields CASSQTTVPEAFF.